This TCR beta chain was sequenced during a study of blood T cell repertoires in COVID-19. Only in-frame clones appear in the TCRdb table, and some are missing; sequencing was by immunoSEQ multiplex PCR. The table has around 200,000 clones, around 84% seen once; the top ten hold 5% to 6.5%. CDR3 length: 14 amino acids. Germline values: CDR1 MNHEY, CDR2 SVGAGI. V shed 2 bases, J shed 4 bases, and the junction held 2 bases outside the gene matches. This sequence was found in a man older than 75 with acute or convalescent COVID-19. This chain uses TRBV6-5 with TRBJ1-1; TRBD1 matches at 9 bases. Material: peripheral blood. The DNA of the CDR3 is TGTGCCAGCAGTTACGACAGGGGGTCCACTGAAGCTTTCTTT. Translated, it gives CASSYDRGSTEAFF.